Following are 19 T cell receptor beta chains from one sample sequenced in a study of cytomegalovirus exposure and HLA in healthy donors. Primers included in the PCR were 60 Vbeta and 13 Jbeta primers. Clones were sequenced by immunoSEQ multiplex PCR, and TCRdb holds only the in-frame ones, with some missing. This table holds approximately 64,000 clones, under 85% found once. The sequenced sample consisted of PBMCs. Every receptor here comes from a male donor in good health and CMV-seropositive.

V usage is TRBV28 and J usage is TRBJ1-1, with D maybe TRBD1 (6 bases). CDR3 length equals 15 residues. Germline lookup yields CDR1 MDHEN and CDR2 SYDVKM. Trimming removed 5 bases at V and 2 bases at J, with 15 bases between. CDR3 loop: CASSPHRQENTEAFF. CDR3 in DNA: TGTGCCAGCAGTCCGCACCGACAGGAAAACACTGAAGCTTTCTTT.

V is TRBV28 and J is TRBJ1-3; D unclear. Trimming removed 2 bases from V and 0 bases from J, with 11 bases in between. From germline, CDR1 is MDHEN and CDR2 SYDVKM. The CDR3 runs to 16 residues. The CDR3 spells CASSLPLPSSGNTIYF. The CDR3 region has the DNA TGTGCCAGCAGTTTACCGTTACCGAGCTCTGGAAACACCATATATTTT.

The CDR3 region has the DNA TGTGCCAGCAGCCAAGATTGGGCGGGGTACCAAGAGACCCAGTACTTC. Translating it yields CASSQDWAGYQETQYF. The chain joins TRBV14 to TRBJ2-5, with a tentative D call TRBD2 (6 bases). The germline V and J ends were trimmed by 0 bases and 0 bases, with 11 bases remaining between them. CDR1 and CDR2 from the germline V gene are SGHDN and FVKESK. The length of the CDR3 is 16 residues.

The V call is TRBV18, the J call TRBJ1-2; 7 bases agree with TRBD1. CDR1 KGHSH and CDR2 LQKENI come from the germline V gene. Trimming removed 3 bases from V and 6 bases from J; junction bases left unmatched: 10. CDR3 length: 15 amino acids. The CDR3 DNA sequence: TGTGCCAGCTCACCTCCCGACAGGGTTTTAAATGGCTACACCTTC. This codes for CASSPPDRVLNGYTF.

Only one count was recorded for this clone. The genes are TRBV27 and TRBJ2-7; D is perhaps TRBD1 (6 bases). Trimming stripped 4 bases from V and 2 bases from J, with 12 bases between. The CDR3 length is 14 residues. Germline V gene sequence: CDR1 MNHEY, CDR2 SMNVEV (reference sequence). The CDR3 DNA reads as TGTGCCAGCAGTTACGCGGACAGTACCTACGAGCAGTACTTC. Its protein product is CASSYADSTYEQYF.

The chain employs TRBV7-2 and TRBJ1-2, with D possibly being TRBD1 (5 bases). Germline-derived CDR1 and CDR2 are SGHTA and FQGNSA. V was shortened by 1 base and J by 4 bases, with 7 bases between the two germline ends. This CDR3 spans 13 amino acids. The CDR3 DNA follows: TGTGCCAGCAGCTTAGACAGGTTCTATGGCTACACCTTC. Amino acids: CASSLDRFYGYTF. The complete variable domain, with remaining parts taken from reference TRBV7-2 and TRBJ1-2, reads GAGVSQSPSNKVTEKGKDVELRCDPISGHTALYWYRQSLGQGLEFLIYFQGNSAPDKSGLPSDRFSAERTGGSVSTLTIQRTQQEDSAVYLCASSLDRFYGYTFGSGTRLTVV.

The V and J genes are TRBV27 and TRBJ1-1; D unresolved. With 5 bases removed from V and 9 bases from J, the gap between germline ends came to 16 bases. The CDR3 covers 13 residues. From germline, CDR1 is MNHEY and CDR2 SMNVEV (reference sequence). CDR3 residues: CASSAHTATKAFF. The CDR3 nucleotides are TGTGCCAGCAGTGCCCATACAGCGACTAAAGCTTTCTTT.

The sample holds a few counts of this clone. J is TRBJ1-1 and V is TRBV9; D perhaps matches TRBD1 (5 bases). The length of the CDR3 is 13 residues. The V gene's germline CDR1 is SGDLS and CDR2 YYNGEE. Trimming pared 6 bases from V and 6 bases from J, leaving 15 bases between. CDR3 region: CASNWQGGAEAFF. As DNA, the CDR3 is TGTGCCAGCAATTGGCAGGGAGGCGCTGAAGCTTTCTTT.

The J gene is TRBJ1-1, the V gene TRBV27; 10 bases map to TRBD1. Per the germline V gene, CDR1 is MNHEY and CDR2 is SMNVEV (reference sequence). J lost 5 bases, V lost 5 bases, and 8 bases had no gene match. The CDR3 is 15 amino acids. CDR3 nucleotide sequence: TGTGCCAGCAGTAGAAGACAGGGGGCAAAGACTGAAGCTTTCTTT. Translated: CASSRRQGAKTEAFF.

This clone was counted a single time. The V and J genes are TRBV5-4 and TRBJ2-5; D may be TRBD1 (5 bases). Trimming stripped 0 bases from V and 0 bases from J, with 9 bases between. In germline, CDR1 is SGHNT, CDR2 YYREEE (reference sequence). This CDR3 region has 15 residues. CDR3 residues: CASSLAGRNQETQYF. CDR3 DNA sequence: TGTGCCAGCAGCTTGGCAGGGCGAAACCAAGAGACCCAGTACTTC.

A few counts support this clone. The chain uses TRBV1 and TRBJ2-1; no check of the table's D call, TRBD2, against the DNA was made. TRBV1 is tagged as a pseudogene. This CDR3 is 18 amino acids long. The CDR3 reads CTSSQIKKAGRQYNEQFF. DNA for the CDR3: TGCACCAGCAGCCAGATTAAAAAGGCGGGGCGACAGTACAATGAGCAGTTCTTC.

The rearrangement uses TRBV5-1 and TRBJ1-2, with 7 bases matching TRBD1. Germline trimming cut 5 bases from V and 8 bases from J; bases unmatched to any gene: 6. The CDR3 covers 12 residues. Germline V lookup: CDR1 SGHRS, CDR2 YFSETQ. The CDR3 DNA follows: TGCGCCAGCAGGGTACCGACAGGGGGCTACACCTTC. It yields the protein CASRVPTGGYTF. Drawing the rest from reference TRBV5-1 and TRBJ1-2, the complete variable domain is KAGVTQTPRYLIKTRGQQVTLSCSPISGHRSVSWYQQTPGQGLQFLFEYFSETQRNKGNFPGRFSGRQFSNSRSEMNVSTLELGDSALYLCASRVPTGGYTFGSGTRLTVV.

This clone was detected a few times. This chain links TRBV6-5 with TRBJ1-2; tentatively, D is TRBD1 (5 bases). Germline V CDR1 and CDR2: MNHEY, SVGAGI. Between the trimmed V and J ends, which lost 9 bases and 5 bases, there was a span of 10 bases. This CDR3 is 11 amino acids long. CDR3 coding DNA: TGTGCCAGTCAGGGCGGTTATGGCTACACCTTC. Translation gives CASQGGYGYTF.

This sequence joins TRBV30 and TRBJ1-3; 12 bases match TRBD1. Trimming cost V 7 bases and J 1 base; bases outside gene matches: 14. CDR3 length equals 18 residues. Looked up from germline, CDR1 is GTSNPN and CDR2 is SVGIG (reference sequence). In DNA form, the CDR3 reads TGTGCCTCAAGAACACGGGGGACAGGGGGCTCTTCTGGAAACACCATATATTTT. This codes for CASRTRGTGGSSGNTIYF.

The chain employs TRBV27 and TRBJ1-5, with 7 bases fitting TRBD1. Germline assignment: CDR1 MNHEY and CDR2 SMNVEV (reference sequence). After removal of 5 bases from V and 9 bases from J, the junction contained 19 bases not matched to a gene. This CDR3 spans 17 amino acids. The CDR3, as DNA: TGTGCCAGCAGTCCCACGCAGGGGGATGTAGTTGCGTGGCCCCAGCATTTT. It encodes CASSPTQGDVVAWPQHF.

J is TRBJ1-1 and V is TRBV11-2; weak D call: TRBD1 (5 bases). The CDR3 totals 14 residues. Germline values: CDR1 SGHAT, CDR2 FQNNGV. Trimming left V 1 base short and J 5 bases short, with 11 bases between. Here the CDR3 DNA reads TGTGCCAGCAGCTTAGCGGGGGAGCATACTGAAGCTTTCTTT. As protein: CASSLAGEHTEAFF. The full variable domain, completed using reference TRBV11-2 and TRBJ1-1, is EAGVAQSPRYKIIEKRQSVAFWCNPISGHATLYWYQQILGQGPKLLIQFQNNGVVDDSQLPKDRFSAERLKGVDSTLKIQPAKLEDSAVYLCASSLAGEHTEAFFGQGTRLTVV.

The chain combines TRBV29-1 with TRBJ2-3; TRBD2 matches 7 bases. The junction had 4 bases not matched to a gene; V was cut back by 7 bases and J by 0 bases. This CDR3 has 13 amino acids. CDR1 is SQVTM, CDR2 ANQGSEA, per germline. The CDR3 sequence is CSAAGTSTDTQYF. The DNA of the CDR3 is TGCAGCGCAGCGGGGACCAGCACAGATACGCAGTATTTT.

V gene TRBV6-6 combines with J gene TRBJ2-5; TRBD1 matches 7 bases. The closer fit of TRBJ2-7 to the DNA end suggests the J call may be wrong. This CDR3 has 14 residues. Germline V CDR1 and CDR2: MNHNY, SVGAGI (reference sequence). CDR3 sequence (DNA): TGTGCCAGCAGCCGAAGCAGGGGGTCCGACGAGCAGTACTTC. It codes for CASSRSRGSDEQYF.

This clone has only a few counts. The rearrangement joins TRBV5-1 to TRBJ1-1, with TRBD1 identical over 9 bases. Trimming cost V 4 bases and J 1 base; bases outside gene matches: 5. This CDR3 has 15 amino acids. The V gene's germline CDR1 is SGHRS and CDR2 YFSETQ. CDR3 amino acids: CASSAQGQGNTEAFF. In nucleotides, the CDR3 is TGCGCCAGCAGCGCCCAGGGACAGGGGAACACTGAAGCTTTCTTT. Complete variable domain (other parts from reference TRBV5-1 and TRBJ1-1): KAGVTQTPRYLIKTRGQQVTLSCSPISGHRSVSWYQQTPGQGLQFLFEYFSETQRNKGNFPGRFSGRQFSNSRSEMNVSTLELGDSALYLCASSAQGQGNTEAFFGQGTRLTVV.